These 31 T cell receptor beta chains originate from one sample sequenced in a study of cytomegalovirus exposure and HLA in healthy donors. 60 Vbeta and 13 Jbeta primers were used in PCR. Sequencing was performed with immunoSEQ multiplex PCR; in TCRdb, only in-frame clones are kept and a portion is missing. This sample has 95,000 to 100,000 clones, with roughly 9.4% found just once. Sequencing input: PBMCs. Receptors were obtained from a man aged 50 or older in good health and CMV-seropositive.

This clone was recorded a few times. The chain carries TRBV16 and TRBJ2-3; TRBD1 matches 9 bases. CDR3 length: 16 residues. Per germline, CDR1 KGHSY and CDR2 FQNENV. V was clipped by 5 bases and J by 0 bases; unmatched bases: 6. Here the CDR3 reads CASSENRGRSTDTQYF. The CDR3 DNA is TGTGCCAGCAGCGAAAACAGGGGGCGTAGCACAGATACGCAGTATTTT.

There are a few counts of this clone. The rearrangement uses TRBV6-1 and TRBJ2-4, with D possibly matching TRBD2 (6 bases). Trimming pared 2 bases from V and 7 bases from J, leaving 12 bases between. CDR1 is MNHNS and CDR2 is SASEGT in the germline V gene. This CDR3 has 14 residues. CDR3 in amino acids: CASSEQRTKNIQYF. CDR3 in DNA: TGTGCCAGCAGTGAACAGCGGACTAAGAACATTCAGTACTTC.

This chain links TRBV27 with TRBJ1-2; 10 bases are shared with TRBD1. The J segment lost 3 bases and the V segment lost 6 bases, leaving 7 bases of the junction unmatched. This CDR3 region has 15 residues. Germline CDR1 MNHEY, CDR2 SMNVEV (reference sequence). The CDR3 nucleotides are TGTGCCAGCAGCCTTAGACAGGGGGCGTACTATGGCTACACCTTC. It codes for CASSLRQGAYYGYTF.

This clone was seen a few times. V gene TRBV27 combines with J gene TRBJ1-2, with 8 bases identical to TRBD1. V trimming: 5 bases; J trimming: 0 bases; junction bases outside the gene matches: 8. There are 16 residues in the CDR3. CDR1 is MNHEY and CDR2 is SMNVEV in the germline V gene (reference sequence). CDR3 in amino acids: CASSPRTGRANYGYTF. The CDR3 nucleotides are TGTGCCAGCAGTCCCCGGACAGGGCGGGCTAACTATGGCTACACCTTC.

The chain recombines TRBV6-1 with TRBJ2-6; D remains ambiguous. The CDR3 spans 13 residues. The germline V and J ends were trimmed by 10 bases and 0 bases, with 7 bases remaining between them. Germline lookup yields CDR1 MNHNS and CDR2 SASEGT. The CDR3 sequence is CAIFLSGANVLTF. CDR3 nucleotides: TGTGCCATTTTTCTCTCTGGGGCCAACGTCCTGACTTTC.

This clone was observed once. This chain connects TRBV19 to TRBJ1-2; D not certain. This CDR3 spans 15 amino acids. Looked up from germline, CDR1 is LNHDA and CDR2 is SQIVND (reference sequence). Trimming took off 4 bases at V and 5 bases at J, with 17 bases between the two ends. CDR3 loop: CASSKAEAWPYGYTF. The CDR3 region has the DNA TGTGCCAGTAGTAAGGCGGAGGCCTGGCCATATGGCTACACCTTC. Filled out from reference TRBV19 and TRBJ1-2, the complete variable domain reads DGGITQSPKYLFRKEGQNVTLSCEQNLNHDAMYWYRQDPGQGLRLIYYSQIVNDFQKGDIAEGYSVSREKKESFPLTVTSAQKNPTAFYLCASSKAEAWPYGYTFGSGTRLTVV.

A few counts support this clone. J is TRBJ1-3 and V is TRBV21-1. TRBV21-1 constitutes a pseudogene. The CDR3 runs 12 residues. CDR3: CASSNVRVPIYF. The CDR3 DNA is TGTGCCAGCAGCAATGTGAGGGTTCCCATATATTTT.

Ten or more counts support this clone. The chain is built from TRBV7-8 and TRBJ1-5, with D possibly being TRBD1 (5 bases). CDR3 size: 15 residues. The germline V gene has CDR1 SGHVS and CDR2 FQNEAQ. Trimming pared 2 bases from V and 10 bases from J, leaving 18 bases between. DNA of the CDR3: TGTGCCAGCAGCTTAATGCCGGGACTGCTATATCCCCAGCATTTT. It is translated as CASSLMPGLLYPQHF.

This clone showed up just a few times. CDR3 sequence (DNA): TGTGCCAGCAGCTCGATGGGGAGGAACACAGATACGCAGTATTTT. This gives the protein CASSSMGRNTDTQYF. V gene TRBV7-2 combines with J gene TRBJ2-3, with D possibly TRBD2 on 6 matching bases. The CDR3 is 15 amino acids. With 4 bases removed from V and 2 bases from J, the gap between germline ends came to 13 bases. Germline V gene data show CDR1 as SGHTA and CDR2 as FQGNSA.

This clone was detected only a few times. The CDR3 DNA reads TGTGCCTGGAGTGTCTTGGGGCGATCCCCTTATGAGCAGTACTTC. This gives the protein CAWSVLGRSPYEQYF. The J gene is TRBJ2-7, the V gene TRBV30, with TRBD1 as a possible D gene (5 bases). The CDR3 length is 15 residues. Per the germline V gene, CDR1 is GTSNPN and CDR2 is SVGIG (reference sequence). With 0 bases removed from V and 7 bases from J, the gap between germline ends came to 19 bases.

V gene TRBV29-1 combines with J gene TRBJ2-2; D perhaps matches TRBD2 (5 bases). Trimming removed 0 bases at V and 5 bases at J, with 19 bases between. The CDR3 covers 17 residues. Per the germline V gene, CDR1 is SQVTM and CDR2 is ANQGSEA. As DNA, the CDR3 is TGCAGCGTTGAAGATCGGGGAGCGGACCATCTAACCGGGGAGCTGTTTTTT. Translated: CSVEDRGADHLTGELFF.

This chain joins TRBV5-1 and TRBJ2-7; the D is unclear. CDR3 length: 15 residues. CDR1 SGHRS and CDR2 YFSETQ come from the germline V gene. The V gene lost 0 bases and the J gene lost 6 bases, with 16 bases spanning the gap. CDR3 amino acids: CASSLGSATAPEQYF. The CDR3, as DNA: TGCGCCAGCAGCTTGGGGAGCGCCACGGCTCCCGAGCAGTACTTC. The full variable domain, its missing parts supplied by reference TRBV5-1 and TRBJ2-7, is KAGVTQTPRYLIKTRGQQVTLSCSPISGHRSVSWYQQTPGQGLQFLFEYFSETQRNKGNFPGRFSGRQFSNSRSEMNVSTLELGDSALYLCASSLGSATAPEQYFGPGTRLTVT.

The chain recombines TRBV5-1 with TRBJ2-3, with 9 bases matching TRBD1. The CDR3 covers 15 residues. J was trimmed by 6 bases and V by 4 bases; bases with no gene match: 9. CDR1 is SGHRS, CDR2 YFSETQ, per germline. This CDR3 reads CASSPRGQGRDTQYF. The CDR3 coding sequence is TGCGCCAGCAGCCCCCGGGGACAGGGAAGGGATACGCAGTATTTT. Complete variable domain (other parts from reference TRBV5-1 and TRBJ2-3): KAGVTQTPRYLIKTRGQQVTLSCSPISGHRSVSWYQQTPGQGLQFLFEYFSETQRNKGNFPGRFSGRQFSNSRSEMNVSTLELGDSALYLCASSPRGQGRDTQYFGPGTRLTVL.

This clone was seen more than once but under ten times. CDR3 DNA: TGTGCCAGCAGCCTCCAACCCGGGGACTATGGCTACACCTTC. It encodes CASSLQPGDYGYTF. The V and J genes are TRBV7-3 and TRBJ1-2; D remains unclear. Germline CDR1 SGHTA, CDR2 FQGTGA. The CDR3 length is 14 residues. Trimming took off 5 bases at V and 3 bases at J, with 13 bases between the two ends.

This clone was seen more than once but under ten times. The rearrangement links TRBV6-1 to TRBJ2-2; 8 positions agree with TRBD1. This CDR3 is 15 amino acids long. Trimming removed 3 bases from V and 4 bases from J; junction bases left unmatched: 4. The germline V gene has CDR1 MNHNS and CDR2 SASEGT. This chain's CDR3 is CASSEQGASTGELFF. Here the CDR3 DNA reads TGTGCCAGCAGTGAGCAGGGGGCGAGCACCGGGGAGCTGTTTTTT.

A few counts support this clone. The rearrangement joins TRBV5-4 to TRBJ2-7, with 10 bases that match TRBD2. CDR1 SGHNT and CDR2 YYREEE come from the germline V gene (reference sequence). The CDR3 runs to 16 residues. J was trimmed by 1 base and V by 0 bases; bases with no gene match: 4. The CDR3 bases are TGTGCCAGCAGCTTGGCAGGAGCGGGAGGGTCCTACGAGCAGTACTTC. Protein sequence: CASSLAGAGGSYEQYF.

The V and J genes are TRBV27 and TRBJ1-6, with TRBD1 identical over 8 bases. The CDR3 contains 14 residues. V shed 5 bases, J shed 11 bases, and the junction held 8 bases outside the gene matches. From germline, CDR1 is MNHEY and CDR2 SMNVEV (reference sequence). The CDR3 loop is CASSLGTGYTPLHF. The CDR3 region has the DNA TGTGCCAGCAGTCTAGGGACAGGCTACACACCCCTCCACTTT.

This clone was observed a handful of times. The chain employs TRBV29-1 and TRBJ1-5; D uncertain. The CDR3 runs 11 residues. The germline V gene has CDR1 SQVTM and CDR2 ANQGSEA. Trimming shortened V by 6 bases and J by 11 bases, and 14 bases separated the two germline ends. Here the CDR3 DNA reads TGCAGCGTCACGACCGACTTTACCCAGCATTTT. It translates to CSVTTDFTQHF.

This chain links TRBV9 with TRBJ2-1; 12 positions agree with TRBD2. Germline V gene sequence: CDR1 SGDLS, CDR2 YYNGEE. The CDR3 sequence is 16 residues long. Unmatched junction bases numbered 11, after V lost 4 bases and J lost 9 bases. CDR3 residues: CASSPQELAGGAEQFF. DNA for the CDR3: TGTGCCAGCAGCCCCCAGGAGCTAGCGGGAGGGGCTGAGCAGTTCTTC.

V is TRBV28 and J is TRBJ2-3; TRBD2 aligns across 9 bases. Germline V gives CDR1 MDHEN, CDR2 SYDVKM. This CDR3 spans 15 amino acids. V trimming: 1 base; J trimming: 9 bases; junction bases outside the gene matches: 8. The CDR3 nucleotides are TGTGCCAGCAGTTTATCGAGCGGGAGGCCGGGGACGCAGTATTTT. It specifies CASSLSSGRPGTQYF. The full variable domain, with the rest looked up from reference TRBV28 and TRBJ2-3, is DVKVTQSSRYLVKRTGEKVFLECVQDMDHENMFWYRQDPGLGLRLIYFSYDVKMKEKGDIPEGYSVSREKKERFSLILESASTNQTSMYLCASSLSSGRPGTQYFGPGTRLTVL.

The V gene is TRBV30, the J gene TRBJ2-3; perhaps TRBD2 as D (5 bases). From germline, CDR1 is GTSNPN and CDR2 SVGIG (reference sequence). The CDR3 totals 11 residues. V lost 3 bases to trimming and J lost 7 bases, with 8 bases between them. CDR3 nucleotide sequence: TGTGCCTGGAGGTCGGGGAATACGCAGTATTTT. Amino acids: CAWRSGNTQYF.

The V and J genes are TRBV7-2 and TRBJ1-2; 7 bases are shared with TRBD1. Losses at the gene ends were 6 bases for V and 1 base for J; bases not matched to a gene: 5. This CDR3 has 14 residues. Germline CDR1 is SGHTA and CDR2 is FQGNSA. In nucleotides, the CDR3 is TGTGCCAGCAGGGGTCGGGACAGTAACTATGGCTACACCTTC. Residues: CASRGRDSNYGYTF.

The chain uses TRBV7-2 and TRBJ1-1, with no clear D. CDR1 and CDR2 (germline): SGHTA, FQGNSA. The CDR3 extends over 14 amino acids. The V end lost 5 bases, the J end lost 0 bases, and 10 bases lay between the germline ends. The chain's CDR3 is CASSEQLMNTEAFF. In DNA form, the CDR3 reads TGTGCCAGCAGCGAACAGCTCATGAACACTGAAGCTTTCTTT.

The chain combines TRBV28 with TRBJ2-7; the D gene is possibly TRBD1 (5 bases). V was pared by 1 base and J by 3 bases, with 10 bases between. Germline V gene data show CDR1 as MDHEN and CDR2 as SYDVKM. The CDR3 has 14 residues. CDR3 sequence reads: CASSLSGQLYEQYF. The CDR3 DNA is TGTGCCAGCAGTTTATCAGGACAACTCTACGAGCAGTACTTC. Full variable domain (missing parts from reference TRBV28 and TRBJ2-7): DVKVTQSSRYLVKRTGEKVFLECVQDMDHENMFWYRQDPGLGLRLIYFSYDVKMKEKGDIPEGYSVSREKKERFSLILESASTNQTSMYLCASSLSGQLYEQYFGPGTRLTVT.

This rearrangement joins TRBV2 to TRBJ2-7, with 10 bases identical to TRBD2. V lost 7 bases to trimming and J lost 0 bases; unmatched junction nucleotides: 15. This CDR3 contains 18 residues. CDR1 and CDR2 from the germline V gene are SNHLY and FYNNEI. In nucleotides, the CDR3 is TGTGCCAGCATGTGGGGGCTACTAGCGGGGCTCCGCTCCTACGAGCAGTACTTC. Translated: CASMWGLLAGLRSYEQYF.

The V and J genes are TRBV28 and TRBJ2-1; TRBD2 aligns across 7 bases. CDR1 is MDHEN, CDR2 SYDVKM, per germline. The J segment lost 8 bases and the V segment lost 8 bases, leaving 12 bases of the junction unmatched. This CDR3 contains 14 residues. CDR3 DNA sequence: TGTGCCAGCTTTAAATGGGGGGGAGGTGATGAGCAGTTCTTC. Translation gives CASFKWGGGDEQFF.

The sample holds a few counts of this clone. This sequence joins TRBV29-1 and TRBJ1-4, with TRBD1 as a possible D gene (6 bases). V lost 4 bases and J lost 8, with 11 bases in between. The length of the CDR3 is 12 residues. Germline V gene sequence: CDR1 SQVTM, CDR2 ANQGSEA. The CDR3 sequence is CSVAGEGEKLFF. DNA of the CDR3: TGCAGCGTTGCAGGGGAAGGGGAAAAACTGTTTTTT.

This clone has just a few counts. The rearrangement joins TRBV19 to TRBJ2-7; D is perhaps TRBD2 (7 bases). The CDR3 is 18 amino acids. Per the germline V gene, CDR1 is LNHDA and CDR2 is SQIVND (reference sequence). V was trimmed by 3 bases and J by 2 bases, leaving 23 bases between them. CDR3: CASSIDGGRGGPPYEQYF. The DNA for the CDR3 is TGTGCCAGTAGTATTGATGGCGGTAGGGGGGGACCACCCTACGAGCAGTACTTC. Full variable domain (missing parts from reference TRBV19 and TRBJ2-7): DGGITQSPKYLFRKEGQNVTLSCEQNLNHDAMYWYRQDPGQGLRLIYYSQIVNDFQKGDIAEGYSVSREKKESFPLTVTSAQKNPTAFYLCASSIDGGRGGPPYEQYFGPGTRLTVT.

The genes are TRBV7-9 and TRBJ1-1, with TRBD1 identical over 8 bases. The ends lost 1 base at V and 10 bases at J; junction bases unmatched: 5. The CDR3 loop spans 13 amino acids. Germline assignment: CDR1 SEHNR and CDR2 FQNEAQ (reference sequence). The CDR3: CASSLEGTGGAFF. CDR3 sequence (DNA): TGTGCCAGCAGCTTAGAGGGGACAGGAGGAGCTTTCTTT. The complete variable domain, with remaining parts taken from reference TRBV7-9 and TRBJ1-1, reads DTGVSQNPRHKITKRGQNVTFRCDPISEHNRLYWYRQTLGQGPEFLTYFQNEAQLEKSRLLSDRFSAERPKGSFSTLEIQRTEQGDSAMYLCASSLEGTGGAFFGQGTRLTVV.

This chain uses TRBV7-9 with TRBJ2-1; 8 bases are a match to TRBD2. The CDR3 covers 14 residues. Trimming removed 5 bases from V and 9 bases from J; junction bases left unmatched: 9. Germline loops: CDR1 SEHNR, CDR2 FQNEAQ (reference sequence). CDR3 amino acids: CASSAGLGPGEQFF. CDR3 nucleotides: TGTGCCAGCAGCGCGGGACTAGGTCCGGGTGAGCAGTTCTTC.

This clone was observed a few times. CDR3 nucleotides: TGTGCCAGCAGCTTACGGACAGGGGGTGCAACTAATGAAAAACTGTTTTTT. Protein sequence: CASSLRTGGATNEKLFF. The chain uses TRBV14 and TRBJ1-4; 10 bases map to TRBD1. Losses at the gene ends were 5 bases for V and 0 bases for J; bases not matched to a gene: 6. CDR1 and CDR2 (germline): SGHDN, FVKESK. The CDR3 totals 17 residues.